The T cell receptor beta chain described here comes from a study of T cells after posttransplantation cyclophosphamide. Findings and caveats of the study: After PTCy, TRB diversity resembled that of CNI/methotrexate controls. Donor-recipient repertoire similarity was low at 1-2 months, rising over year one. TRB overlap between skin or GI tissue T cells and blood was limited.

About this clone itself: Its antigen is unidentified.

Germline CDR1 is SNHLY and CDR2 is FYNNEI. With 4 bases removed from V and 1 base from J, the gap between germline ends came to 7 bases. The CDR3 totals 13 residues. Here immunoSEQ multiplex PCR was the method, and the copy in TCRdb shows in-frame clones only, minus some. This sample has some 22,000 clones, with around 88% found just once. Sequences were obtained from PBMCs. This clonotype was sampled from an older woman with a blood cancer, CMV-positive, and with a related stem cell donor. The chain uses TRBV2 and TRBJ1-1; D unclear. CDR3 residues: CASSVRSNTEAFF. DNA of the CDR3: TGTGCCAGCAGTGTGAGGTCGAACACTGAAGCTTTCTTT.